This entry lists 17 T cell receptor beta chains sequenced from one sample in a study of regulatory T cells in long-lasting Graves disease. Indicated time point: newly diagnosed GD, antithyroid drugs for less than 3 months. TCR sequences were obtained from RNA taken from PBMCs. Building the TCR beta libraries relied on iRepertoire HTBI primers, and CDR3 regions underwent Arm-PCR. TCRdb reprocessed the multiplex PCR reads via MiXCR and lists one record per CDR3 protein. The repertoire holds some 460,000 distinct CDR3 sequences, 16% seen once, with 12% in the top ten. These data are also associated with another study on T cells in Graves' hyperthyroidism and ophthalmopathy.

The material sequenced was peripheral blood mononuclear cells (PBMCs), taken at new diagnosis, from a patient treated with antithyroid drugs. The source is a man aged 40-55 years with Graves disease.

This clonotype was detected many times. The V gene is TRBV18, the J gene TRBJ2-5; D gene ambiguous. Germline-derived CDR1 and CDR2 are KGHSH and LQKENI. The V and J ends lost 2 bases and 0 bases respectively, with 7 bases between them. This CDR3 is built from 14 residues. CDR3 protein: CASSPGGDQETQYF. The CDR3 DNA follows: TGTGCCAGCTCACCAGGTGGGGACCAAGAGACCCAGTACTTC.

The CDR3 loop reads CASSLGRDTRWDTQYF. The CDR3 nucleotides are TGCGCCAGCAGCTTGGGTCGGGACACCCGGTGGGATACGCAGTATTTT. V usage is TRBV5-1 and J usage is TRBJ2-3; D might be TRBD1 (6 bases). Germline V lookup: CDR1 SGHRS, CDR2 YFSETQ. The V and J ends lost 0 bases and 6 bases respectively, with 17 bases between them. The CDR3 is 16 residues long.

This clonotype came up many times. The chain employs TRBV24-1 and TRBJ2-7, with 15 nucleotides matching TRBD2. V lost 9 bases to trimming and J lost 2 bases; unmatched junction nucleotides: 4. The CDR3 spans 15 residues. CDR1 and CDR2 from the germline V gene are KGHDR and SFDVKD. The CDR3 DNA reads as TGTGCCACCTTGGGACTAGCGGGAGGAACCTACGAGCAGTACTTC. Residues: CATLGLAGGTYEQYF.

In this sample, this clonotype turned up many times. The chain is built from TRBV30 and TRBJ1-5; no firm D call. CDR3 length: 13 residues. V was pared by 3 bases and J by 7 bases, with 13 bases between. Looked up from germline, CDR1 is GTSNPN and CDR2 is SVGIG (reference sequence). The CDR3 coding sequence is TGTGCCTGGAGCCCTACGGCCTACCAGCCCCAGCATTTT. As protein: CAWSPTAYQPQHF.

The rearrangement uses TRBV7-9 and TRBJ2-7; possibly TRBD2 for D (7 bases). The germline gives CDR1 SEHNR, CDR2 FQNEAQ (reference sequence). The CDR3 loop spans 13 amino acids. The V gene lost 3 bases and the J gene lost 7 bases, with 13 bases spanning the gap. This chain's CDR3 is CASSFGGAEEQYF. As DNA, the CDR3 is TGTGCCAGCAGCTTTGGGGGGGCCGAGGAGCAGTACTTC.

In its sample, this clonotype was seen a few times. J is TRBJ2-7 and V is TRBV28, with TRBD2 identical over 8 bases. The CDR3 is 15 amino acids. V gave up 5 bases and J gave up 1 base; unmatched junction bases: 7. CDR1 MDHEN and CDR2 SYDVKM come from the germline V gene. This CDR3 is CASSPGGSKSYEQYF. CDR3 DNA: TGTGCCAGCAGTCCGGGAGGGAGTAAGTCCTACGAGCAGTACTTC.

V is TRBV9 and J is TRBJ2-1; 10 bases agree with TRBD2. This CDR3 has 17 amino acids. CDR1 and CDR2 (germline): SGDLS, YYNGEE. Losses at the gene ends were 4 bases for V and 5 bases for J; bases not matched to a gene: 12. The CDR3 region is CASSPGLAVHRDNEQFF. CDR3 bases: TGTGCCAGCAGCCCCGGACTAGCGGTCCATCGGGACAATGAGCAGTTCTTC.

In the case of this clonotype: The junction and the germline gene differ at one end; a read error may be behind it. This CDR3 reads CASSHSGRAYNEQLF. For the CDR3, the DNA is TGTGCCAGCAGCCATAGCGGGAGGGCCTACAATGAGCAGCTCTTC. The rearrangement joins TRBV7-9 to TRBJ2-1; TRBD2 matches at 11 bases. The CDR3 runs to 15 residues. Germline V CDR1 and CDR2: SEHNR, FQNEAQ (reference sequence).

This clonotype was detected many times. The chain joins TRBV7-6 to TRBJ2-1; 9 positions match TRBD2. Germline V lookup: CDR1 SGHVS, CDR2 FNYEAQ. With V trimmed by 4 bases and J by 8 bases, 21 bases remained unmatched. There are 19 residues in the CDR3. DNA for the CDR3: TGTGCCAGCAGCTCCGCGGGACCTTTAGCGGGAGCTGTTTGGGATGAGCAGTTCTTC. It translates to CASSSAGPLAGAVWDEQFF.

The rearrangement links TRBV28 to TRBJ1-2; 8 bases align to TRBD1. CDR1 is MDHEN, CDR2 SYDVKM, per germline. The CDR3 has 15 residues. J lost 1 base, V lost 5 bases, and 6 bases had no gene match. CDR3 sequence: CASSPGDRNNYGYTF. CDR3 nucleotide sequence: TGTGCCAGCAGTCCAGGGGACAGGAATAACTATGGCTACACCTTC.

This clonotype was recorded many times. This sequence joins TRBV20-1 and TRBJ2-5; D not certain. The CDR3 loop spans 14 amino acids. V shed 0 bases and J shed 2 bases, with 10 bases lying between them. CDR1 is DFQATT and CDR2 is SNEGSKA in the germline V gene (reference sequence). CDR3 nucleotides: TGCAGTGCTAGAGAGCGGAACAGACAAGAGACCCAGTACTTC. This codes for CSARERNRQETQYF.

This clonotype was found many times. The chain combines TRBV6-1 with TRBJ2-5; 8 bases align to TRBD2. CDR3 size: 17 residues. Germline V lookup: CDR1 MNHNS, CDR2 SASEGT. V trimming: 6 bases; J trimming: 6 bases; junction bases outside the gene matches: 18. The CDR3: CASSPKAGGREGKTQYF. The CDR3 region has the DNA TGTGCCAGCAGCCCTAAGGCAGGAGGTCGGGAGGGTAAGACCCAGTACTTC.

This clonotype was observed many times. The chain employs TRBV3-1 and TRBJ1-1; TRBD1 might be the D (5 bases). The CDR3 has 12 residues. V was shortened by 6 bases and J by 3 bases, with 8 bases between the two germline ends. Germline CDR1 reads LGHDT; CDR2 reads YNNKEL (reference sequence). CDR3 amino acids: CASRGRYTEAFF. The CDR3 DNA reads TGTGCCAGCAGGGGGCGATACACTGAAGCTTTCTTT.

In this sample, this clonotype turned up many times. The V gene is TRBV20-1, the J gene TRBJ2-5; a weak D match, TRBD2 (5 bases). The CDR3 is 12 amino acids. V was shortened by 4 bases and J by 5 bases, with 11 bases between the two germline ends. Germline V lookup: CDR1 DFQATT, CDR2 SNEGSKA (reference sequence). CDR3 coding DNA: TGCAGTGCTATCGAGGGTGGGGAGACCCAGTACTTC. Protein product: CSAIEGGETQYF.

This clonotype was found a few times. The chain uses TRBV12-3 or TRBV12-4 and TRBJ2-1; maybe TRBD2 (5 bases). V shed 6 bases and J shed 5 bases, with 23 bases lying between them. This CDR3 is 17 amino acids long. The CDR3, as DNA: TGTGCCAGCAGCACCTGGGCTTGGGAGTCGGGGAACAATGAGCAGTTCTTC. As protein: CASSTWAWESGNNEQFF.

This clonotype was detected a few times. The CDR3 coding sequence is TGTGCCAGCAGTAAGCTAACAGGGGGCCGCTACGAGCAGTACTTC. It codes for CASSKLTGGRYEQYF. J is TRBJ2-7 and V is TRBV6-1; 9 positions agree with TRBD1. CDR1 is MNHNS, CDR2 SASEGT, per germline. V lost 5 bases and J lost 3; bases outside the gene matches: 8. This CDR3 contains 15 residues.

This clonotype was found many times. The chain carries TRBV5-1 and TRBJ1-2; D remains ambiguous. CDR3 length equals 14 residues. V shed 0 bases and J shed 6 bases, with 12 bases lying between them. Germline CDR1 is SGHRS and CDR2 is YFSETQ. DNA for the CDR3: TGCGCCAGCAGCTTGGGGGCCCACGGGGATGGCTACACCTTC. This translates into CASSLGAHGDGYTF. The whole variable domain, remainder taken from reference TRBV5-1 and TRBJ1-2, is KAGVTQTPRYLIKTRGQQVTLSCSPISGHRSVSWYQQTPGQGLQFLFEYFSETQRNKGNFPGRFSGRQFSNSRSEMNVSTLELGDSALYLCASSLGAHGDGYTFGSGTRLTVV.